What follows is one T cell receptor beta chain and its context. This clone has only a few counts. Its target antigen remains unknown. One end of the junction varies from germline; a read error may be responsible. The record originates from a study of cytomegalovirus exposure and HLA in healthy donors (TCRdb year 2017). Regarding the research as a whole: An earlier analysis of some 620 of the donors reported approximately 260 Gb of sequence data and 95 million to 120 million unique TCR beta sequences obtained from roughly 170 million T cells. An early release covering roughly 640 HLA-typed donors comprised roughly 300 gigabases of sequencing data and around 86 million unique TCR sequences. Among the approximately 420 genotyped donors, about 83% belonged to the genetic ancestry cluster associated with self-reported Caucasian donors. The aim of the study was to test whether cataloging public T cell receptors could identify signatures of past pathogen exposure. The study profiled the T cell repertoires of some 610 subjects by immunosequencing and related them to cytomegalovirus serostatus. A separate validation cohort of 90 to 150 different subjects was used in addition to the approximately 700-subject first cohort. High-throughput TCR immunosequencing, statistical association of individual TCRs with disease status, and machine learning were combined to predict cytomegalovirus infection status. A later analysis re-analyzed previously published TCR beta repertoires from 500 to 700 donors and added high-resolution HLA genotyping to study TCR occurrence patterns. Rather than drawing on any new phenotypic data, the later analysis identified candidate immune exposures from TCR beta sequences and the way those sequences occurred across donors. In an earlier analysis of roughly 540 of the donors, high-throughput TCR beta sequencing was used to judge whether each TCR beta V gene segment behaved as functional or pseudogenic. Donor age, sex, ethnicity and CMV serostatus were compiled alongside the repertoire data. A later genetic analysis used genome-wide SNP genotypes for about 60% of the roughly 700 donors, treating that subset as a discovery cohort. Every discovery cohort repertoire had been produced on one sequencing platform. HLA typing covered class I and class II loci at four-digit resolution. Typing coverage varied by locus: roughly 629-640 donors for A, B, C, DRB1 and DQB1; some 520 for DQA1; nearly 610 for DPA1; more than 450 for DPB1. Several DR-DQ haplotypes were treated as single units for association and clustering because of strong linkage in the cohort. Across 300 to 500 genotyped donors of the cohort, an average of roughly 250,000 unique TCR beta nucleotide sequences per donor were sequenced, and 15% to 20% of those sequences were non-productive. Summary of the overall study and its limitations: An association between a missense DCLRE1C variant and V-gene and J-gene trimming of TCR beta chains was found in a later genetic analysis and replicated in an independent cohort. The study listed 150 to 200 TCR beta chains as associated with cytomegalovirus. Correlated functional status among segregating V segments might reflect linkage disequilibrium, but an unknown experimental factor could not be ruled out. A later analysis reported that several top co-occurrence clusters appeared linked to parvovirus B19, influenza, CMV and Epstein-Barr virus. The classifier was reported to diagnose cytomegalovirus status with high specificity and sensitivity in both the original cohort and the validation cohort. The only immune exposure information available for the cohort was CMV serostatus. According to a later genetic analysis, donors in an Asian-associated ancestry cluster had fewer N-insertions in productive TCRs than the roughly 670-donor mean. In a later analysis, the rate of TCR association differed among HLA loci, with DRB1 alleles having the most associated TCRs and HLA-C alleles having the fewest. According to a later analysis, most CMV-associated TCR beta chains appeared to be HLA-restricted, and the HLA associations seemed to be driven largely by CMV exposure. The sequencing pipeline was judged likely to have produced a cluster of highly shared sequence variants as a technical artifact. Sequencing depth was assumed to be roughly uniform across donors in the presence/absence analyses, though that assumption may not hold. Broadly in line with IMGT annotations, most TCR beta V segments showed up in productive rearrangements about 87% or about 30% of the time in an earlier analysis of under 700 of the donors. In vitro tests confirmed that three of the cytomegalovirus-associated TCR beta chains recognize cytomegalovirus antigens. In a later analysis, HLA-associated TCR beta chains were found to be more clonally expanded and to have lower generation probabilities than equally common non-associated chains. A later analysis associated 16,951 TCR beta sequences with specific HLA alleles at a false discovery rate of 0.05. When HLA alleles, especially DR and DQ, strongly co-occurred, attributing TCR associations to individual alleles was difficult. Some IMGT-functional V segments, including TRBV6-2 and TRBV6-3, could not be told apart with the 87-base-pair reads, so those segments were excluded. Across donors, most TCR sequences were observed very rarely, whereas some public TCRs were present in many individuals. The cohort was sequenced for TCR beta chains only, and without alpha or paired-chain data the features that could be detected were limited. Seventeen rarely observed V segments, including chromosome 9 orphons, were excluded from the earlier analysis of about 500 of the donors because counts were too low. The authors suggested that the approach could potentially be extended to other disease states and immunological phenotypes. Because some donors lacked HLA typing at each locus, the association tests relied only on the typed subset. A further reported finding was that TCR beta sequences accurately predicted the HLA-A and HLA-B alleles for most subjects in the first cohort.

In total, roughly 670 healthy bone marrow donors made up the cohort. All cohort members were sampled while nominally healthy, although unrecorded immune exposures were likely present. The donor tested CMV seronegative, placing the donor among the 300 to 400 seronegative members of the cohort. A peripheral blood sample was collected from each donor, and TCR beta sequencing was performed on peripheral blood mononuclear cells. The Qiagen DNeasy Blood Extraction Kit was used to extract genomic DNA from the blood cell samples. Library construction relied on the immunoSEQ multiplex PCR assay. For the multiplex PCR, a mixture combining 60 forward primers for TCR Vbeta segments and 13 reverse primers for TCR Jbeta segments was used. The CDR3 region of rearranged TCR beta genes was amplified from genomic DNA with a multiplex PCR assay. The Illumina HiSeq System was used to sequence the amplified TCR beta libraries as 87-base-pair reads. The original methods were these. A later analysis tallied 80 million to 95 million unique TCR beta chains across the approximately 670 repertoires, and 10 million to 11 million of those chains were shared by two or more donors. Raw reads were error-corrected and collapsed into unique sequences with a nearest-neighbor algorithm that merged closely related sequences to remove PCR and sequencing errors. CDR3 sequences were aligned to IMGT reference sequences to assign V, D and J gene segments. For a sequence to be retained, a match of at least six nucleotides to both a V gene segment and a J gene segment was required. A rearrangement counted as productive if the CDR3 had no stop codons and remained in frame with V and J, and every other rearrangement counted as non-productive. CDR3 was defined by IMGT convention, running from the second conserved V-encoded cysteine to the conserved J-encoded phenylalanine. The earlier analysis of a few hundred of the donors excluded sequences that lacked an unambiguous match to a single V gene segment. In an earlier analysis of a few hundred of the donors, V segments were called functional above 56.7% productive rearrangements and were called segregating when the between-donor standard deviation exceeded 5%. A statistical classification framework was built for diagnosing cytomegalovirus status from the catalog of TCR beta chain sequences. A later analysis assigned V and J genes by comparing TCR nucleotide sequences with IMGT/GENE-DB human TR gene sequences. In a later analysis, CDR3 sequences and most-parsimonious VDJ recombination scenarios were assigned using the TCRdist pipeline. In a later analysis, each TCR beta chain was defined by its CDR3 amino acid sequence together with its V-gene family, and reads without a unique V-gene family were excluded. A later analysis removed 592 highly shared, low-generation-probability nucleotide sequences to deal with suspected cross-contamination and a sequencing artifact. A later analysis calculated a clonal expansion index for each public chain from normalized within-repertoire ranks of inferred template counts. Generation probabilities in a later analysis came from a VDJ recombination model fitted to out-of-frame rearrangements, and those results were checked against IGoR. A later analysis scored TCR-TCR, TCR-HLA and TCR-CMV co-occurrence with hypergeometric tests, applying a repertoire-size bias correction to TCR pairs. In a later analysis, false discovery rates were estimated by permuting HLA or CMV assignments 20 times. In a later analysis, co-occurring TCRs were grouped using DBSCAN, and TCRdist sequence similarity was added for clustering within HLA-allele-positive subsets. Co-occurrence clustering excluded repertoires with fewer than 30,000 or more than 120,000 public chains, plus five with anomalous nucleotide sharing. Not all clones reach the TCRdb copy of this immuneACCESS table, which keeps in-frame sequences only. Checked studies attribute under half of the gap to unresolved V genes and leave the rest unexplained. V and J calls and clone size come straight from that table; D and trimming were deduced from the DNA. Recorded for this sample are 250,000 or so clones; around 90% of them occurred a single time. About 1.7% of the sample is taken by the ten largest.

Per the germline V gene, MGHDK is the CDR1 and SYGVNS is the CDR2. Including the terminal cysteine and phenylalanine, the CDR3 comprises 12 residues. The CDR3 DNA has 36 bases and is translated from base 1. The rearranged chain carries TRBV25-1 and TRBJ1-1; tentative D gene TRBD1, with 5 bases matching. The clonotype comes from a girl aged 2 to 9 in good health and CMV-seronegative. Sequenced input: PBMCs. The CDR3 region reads CASSGVWGPSRF. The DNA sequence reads TGTGCCAGCAGTGGTGTCTGGGGCCCGTCGCGCTTT.